The rows below give T cell receptor beta chains drawn from one sample of a study of response to subunit inactivated influenza vaccine. Each CDR3 protein is one row after TCRdb ran MiXCR on the RT-PCR reads. Of about 780,000 distinct CDR3 sequences listed, around 20% are singletons. The sample was PBMCs from blood, taken about 5 days after vaccination. The receptors come from a man aged 50-60 years who received an inactivated influenza vaccine. Both conserved end residues are part of each CDR3. A D gene is named only where the DNA matches it firmly. Not all rows give a size; the values are once, few, many and, for expanded clones, a class.

TRBV18	few	TRBJ1-5	NA	TGTGCCAGCTCAGCGGGGTTTGGCAATCAGCCCCAGCATTTT	CASSAGFGNQPQHF
TRBV29-1	few	TRBJ2-7	NA	TGCAGCGTTGCTCGAGGTCCGTACGAGCAGTACTTC	CSVARGPYEQYF
TRBV6-1	few	TRBJ2-1	NA	TGTGCCAGCAGGGCAGCTTCTTCAGCGAATGAGCAGTTCTTC	CASRAASSANEQFF
TRBV6-1	NA	TRBJ1-4	NA	TGTGCCAGCATGAGAATAGGGGGGAGGGGGGAGCATGAAAAACTGTTTTTT	CASMRIGGRGEHEKLFF
TRBV3-1	NA	TRBJ2-7	TRBD1	TGTGCCAGCAGCCAACCCAGGACAGGTATAAACTACGAGCAGTACTTC	CASSQPRTGINYEQYF
TRBV4-3	NA	TRBJ2-2	TRBD1	TGCGCCAGCAGCCAGAGCCCTACAGGGGGCCGTGGCACCGGGGAGCTGTTTTTT	CASSQSPTGGRGTGELFF
TRBV5-6	few	TRBJ2-7	NA	TGTGCCAGCAGCACTTCCGGCCTAGCACCCGAGCAGTACTTC	CASSTSGLAPEQYF
TRBV10-3	few	TRBJ2-1	NA	TGTGCCATCAGCCTTTCGGGCTACAATGAGCAGTTCTTC	CAISLSGYNEQFF
TRBV4-2	NA	TRBJ1-2	NA	TGTGCCAGCAGCCCTAGGGGAACTAACTATGGCTACACCTTC	CASSPRGTNYGYTF
TRBV20-1	NA	TRBJ2-7	TRBD1	TGCAGTGCTCCCCGGGACAGGGCCTACGAGCAGTACTTC	CSAPRDRAYEQYF
TRBV6-1	many	TRBJ2-1	TRBD2	TGTGCCAGCAGCCGGAACGGAGCTAGCGGGGGTTACAATGAGCAGTTCTTC	CASSRNGASGGYNEQFF
TRBV15	few	TRBJ1-1	NA	TGTGCCACCAGCGCCGGGGACCCTGGGACTGAAGCTTTCTTT	CATSAGDPGTEAFF
TRBV28	many	TRBJ2-5	NA	TGTGCCAGCAGTTTAGGGCAGGGGACCCAAGAGACCCAGTACTTC	CASSLGQGTQETQYF
TRBV29-1	few	TRBJ2-3	NA	TGCAGCGTTGAAGAAGGGGTAGGAGATACGCAGTATTTT	CSVEEGVGDTQYF
TRBV20-1	NA	TRBJ2-2	NA	TGCAGTGCGCCACGACAGAACACCGGGGAGCTGTTTTTT	CSAPRQNTGELFF
TRBV7-2	many	TRBJ2-7	TRBD1	TGTGCCAGCAGCTTAAACTGGGGGACAGGGGGAATGAAGCAGTACTTC	CASSLNWGTGGMKQYF
TRBV5-1	few	TRBJ1-4	NA	TGCGCCAGCAGCCTACAACCGAGTAATGAAAAACTGTTTTTT	CASSLQPSNEKLFF
TRBV7-9	NA	TRBJ2-5	NA	TGTGCCAGCAGCCCGAGCGTGGAAGAGACCCAGTACTTC	CASSPSVEETQYF
TRBV12-3/TRBV12-4	many	TRBJ2-7	TRBD1	TGTGCCCGCACTACATTCCAGGGGGAGATGGAGCAGTACTTC	CARTTFQGEMEQYF
TRBV28	few	TRBJ2-2	TRBD2	TGTGCCAGCCGCGAGGGAGGGGCCTACACCGGGGAGCTGTTTTTT	CASREGGAYTGELFF
TRBV11-2	few	TRBJ2-7	NA	TGTGCCAGCAGGAGAGTGGGCAGGAGCTCCTACGAGCAGTACTTC	CASRRVGRSSYEQYF
TRBV12-3/TRBV12-4	NA	TRBJ2-1	NA	TGTGCCAGCAGTTTAGGAATAGTCTACAATGAGCAGTTCTTC	CASSLGIVYNEQFF
TRBV20-1	NA	TRBJ2-4	TRBD2	TGCAGTGCTCCCCTAGCGGGAGGAAACATTCAGTACTTC	CSAPLAGGNIQYF